The present TCR beta chain was sequenced within a study of beta chain features in type 1 diabetes. Study-level results: VDJ junctions from type 1 diabetes patients carried fewer insertions and larger deletions. Significant though moderate, a shortening of TCRB CDR3s appeared in all four CD4+ subsets of Type 1 diabetes patients.

This CDR3 comprises 12 residues. Germline lookup yields CDR1 SEHNR and CDR2 FQNEAQ (reference sequence). The V end lost 4 bases, the J end lost 7 bases, and 7 bases lay between the germline ends. Of the isolated RNA, all was reverse transcribed, and so the sequenced material was expressed TCRB transcripts. The assay was immunoSEQ multiplex PCR, and TCRdb's table has in-frame clones only and misses some. The sample has 350,000 to 450,000 clones, about 16% seen once. Based on CD45RO/CCR7/CD25/CD127/CD95/CD27, CD4+ regulatory, stem cell-like memory, naive and central memory cells were sorted. This clone has a handful of counts. The antigen is unknown.

This clonotype originated in a woman aged 18-30 years in good health. Sample: naive CD4+ T cells from blood. This chain connects TRBV7-9 to TRBJ1-4; D uncertain. The CDR3 nucleotides are TGTGCCAGCAGCTCACTGCGTGAAAAACTGTTTTTT. This encodes CASSSLREKLFF.